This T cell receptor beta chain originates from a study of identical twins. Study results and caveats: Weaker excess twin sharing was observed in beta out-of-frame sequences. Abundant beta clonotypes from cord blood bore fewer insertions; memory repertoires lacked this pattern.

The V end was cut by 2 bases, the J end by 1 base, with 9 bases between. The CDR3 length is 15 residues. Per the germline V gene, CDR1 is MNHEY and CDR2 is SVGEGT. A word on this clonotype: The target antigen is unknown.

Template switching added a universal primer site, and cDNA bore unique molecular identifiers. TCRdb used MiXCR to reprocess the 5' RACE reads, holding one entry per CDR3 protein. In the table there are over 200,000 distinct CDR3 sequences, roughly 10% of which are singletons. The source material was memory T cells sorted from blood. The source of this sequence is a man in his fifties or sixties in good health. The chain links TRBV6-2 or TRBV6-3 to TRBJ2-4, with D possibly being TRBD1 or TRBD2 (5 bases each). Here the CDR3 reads CASSYEWGAKNIQYF. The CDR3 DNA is TGTGCCAGCAGTTACGAGTGGGGGGCCAAAAACATTCAGTACTTC.